This T cell receptor (beta chain) was found in a study of siplizumab effects on memory and regulatory T cells. To note about this clone: As yet, its antigen is unknown.

Study observations and caveats: Apparently key alloresponse contributors, naive T cells also seemed more diverse than memory cells.

Assays were performed on about 100,000 TCR templates per sample. Generated by immunoSEQ multiplex PCR, the TCRdb table keeps only in-frame clones and is missing some. The sample lists around 100,000 clones, approximately 92% occurring once. J was trimmed by 0 bases and V by 9 bases; bases with no gene match: 3. The germline CDR1 and CDR2 sequences are LNHDA and SQIVND (reference sequence). The CDR3 spans 16 residues. This clonotype was obtained from a human donor in good health. The material sequenced was CD4+ T cells sorted from blood. The chain is built from TRBV19 and TRBJ2-2; 14 positions agree with TRBD2. CDR3 region: CASRTSGGTNTGELFF. The CDR3 coding sequence is TGTGCCAGCCGGACTAGCGGGGGGACGAACACCGGGGAGCTGTTTTTT.